This TCR beta chain derives from a study of T cells after yellow fever vaccination. About the study: Where fractions had low cell numbers, libraries were prepared from them with the SMART-Seq v4 Ultra Low Input RNA kit. Broader study findings: Abundant clonotypes from the bulk population could contaminate FACS-sorted repertoires. Reappearance after the booster was observed for most primary-vaccination clones (more than 95% CD4, over 70% CD8).

Via MiXCR, TCRdb re-called the 5' RACE reads, giving one row per CDR3 protein. The data show some 550,000 distinct CDR3 sequences, under 25% seen once. The CDR3 length is 14 residues. The J segment lost 3 bases and the V segment lost 5 bases, leaving 6 bases of the junction unmatched. Germline lookup yields CDR1 DFQATT and CDR2 SNEGSKA (reference sequence). This clonotype was observed a handful of times. As yet, its antigen is unknown. Sequenced here: PBMCs, sampled 15 days after the yellow fever booster vaccination. The rearrangement uses TRBV20-1 and TRBJ2-1; 8 positions match TRBD2. The origin of this receptor is a man aged 30 to 39 who received the YFV17D yellow fever vaccine. In DNA, the CDR3 is TGCAGTGCTCGCAGCGGGGGCCACTACAATGAGCAGTTCTTC. It specifies CSARSGGHYNEQFF.